These 27 T cell receptor beta chains originate from one sample sequenced in a study of T-cell memory formation after mild COVID-19. One entry per CDR3 protein, called by TCRdb with MiXCR from the 5' RACE reads. The data contain about 310,000 distinct CDR3 sequences, approximately 15% of them singletons. Sequencing was done on a sample of PBMCs or a T cell subset sorted from them (not recorded which). These receptors were collected from a man younger than 35 who had mild COVID-19 (a few samples of this study predate the infection). Cell type and time point are not known.

This rearrangement joins TRBV11-2 to TRBJ1-4; a weak D match, TRBD1 (5 bases). From germline, CDR1 is SGHAT and CDR2 FQNNGV. Trimming left V 5 bases short and J 8 bases short, with 18 bases between. The CDR3 length is 15 residues. The CDR3 nucleotides are TGTGCCAGCAGCCCTTGGGGCAGGGACGGCGAAAAACTGTTTTTT. This encodes CASSPWGRDGEKLFF.

This clonotype was counted between two and nine times. The V and J genes are TRBV5-1 and TRBJ2-7; D gene ambiguous. The CDR3 has 14 amino acids. Trimming stripped 0 bases from V and 3 bases from J, with 10 bases between. CDR1 and CDR2 (germline): SGHRS, YFSETQ. As DNA, the CDR3 is TGCGCCAGCAGCTTGGTTGTGATAGGCTACGAGCAGTACGTC. Encoded protein: CASSLVVIGYEQYV.

V is TRBV20-1 and J is TRBJ1-1; D not resolved. CDR3 size: 12 residues. V was cut by 2 bases and J by 3 bases, with 7 bases left in between. The germline V gene encodes CDR1 DFQATT and CDR2 SNEGSKA (reference sequence). CDR3 protein: CSARNTDTEAFF. In DNA, the CDR3 is TGCAGTGCTAGAAACACCGACACTGAAGCTTTCTTT.

The sample holds many counts of this clonotype. The chain employs TRBV3-1 and TRBJ2-1; 8 nucleotides line up with TRBD1. The germline CDR1 and CDR2 sequences are LGHDT and YNNKEL (reference sequence). V was pared by 3 bases and J by 2 bases, with 15 bases of the junction left unmatched. This CDR3 has 19 residues. CDR3 bases: TGTGCCAGCAGCCATGCATACAGGACAGGGCGGGTGGCCTACAATGAGCAGTTCTTC. Its protein product is CASSHAYRTGRVAYNEQFF.

V usage is TRBV24-1 and J usage is TRBJ1-1; 7 positions match TRBD1. CDR3 length: 13 amino acids. Trimming at V came to 9 bases and at J to 1 base, leaving 4 bases not matched to a gene. CDR1 KGHDR and CDR2 SFDVKD come from the germline V gene. This CDR3 reads CATRQGENTEAFF. The DNA of the CDR3 is TGTGCCACCCGACAGGGAGAGAACACTGAAGCTTTCTTT.

A few counts support this clonotype. The rearrangement links TRBV12-3 or TRBV12-4 to TRBJ2-5; D call uncertain. Trimming took off 7 bases at V and 5 bases at J, with 5 bases between the two ends. This CDR3 spans 10 amino acids. CDR3 sequence: CASMGETQYF. The CDR3 nucleotides are TGTGCCAGCATGGGGGAGACCCAGTACTTC.

This clonotype was recorded a few times. This chain uses TRBV12-3 or TRBV12-4 with TRBJ2-2, with D possibly being TRBD1 or TRBD2 (5 bases each). Trimming shortened V by 8 bases and J by 6 bases, and 13 bases separated the two germline ends. The CDR3 covers 13 residues. In nucleotides, the CDR3 is TGTGCCAGCGGCCGGCGAGGGGCCGGGGAGCTGTTTTTT. It encodes CASGRRGAGELFF.

The chain uses TRBV5-8 and TRBJ1-2; TRBD1 aligns across 7 bases. The V and J ends lost 2 bases and 1 base, in that order; junction bases with no gene match: 5. The CDR3 covers 15 residues. Germline CDR1 reads SGHTS; CDR2 reads YDEGEE. The CDR3 is CASSLPGQSNYGYTF. As DNA, the CDR3 is TGTGCCAGCAGCTTACCGGGACAGAGTAACTATGGCTACACCTTC.

The chain links TRBV11-2 to TRBJ2-2; 9 nucleotides line up with TRBD1. This CDR3 contains 17 residues. Trimming cost V 6 bases and J 2 bases; bases outside gene matches: 10. Germline V gene lookup returns CDR1 SGHAT and CDR2 FQNNGV. The CDR3 region has the DNA TGTGCCAGCAGGCCGTTAAGGACAGGGGATAACACCGGGGAGCTGTTTTTT. As protein: CASRPLRTGDNTGELFF.

This chain joins TRBV18 and TRBJ1-2; D gene uncertain. The CDR3 is made up of 14 amino acids. V lost 2 bases, J lost 7 bases, and 14 bases lay in between. The germline V gene encodes CDR1 KGHSH and CDR2 LQKENI. CDR3 nucleotide sequence: TGTGCCAGCTCACCAGGGTCCCCCGGTCGTGGCTACACCTTC. It yields the protein CASSPGSPGRGYTF. The full variable domain, with the rest looked up from reference TRBV18 and TRBJ1-2, is NAGVMQNPRHLVRRRGQEARLRCSPMKGHSHVYWYRQLPEEGLKFMVYLQKENIIDESGMPKERFSAEFPKEGPSILRIQQVVRGDSAAYFCASSPGSPGRGYTFGSGTRLTVV.

Only a few counts were recorded for this clonotype. The chain recombines TRBV7-3 with TRBJ2-5; D unclear. Germline V gene data show CDR1 as SGHTA and CDR2 as FQGTGA. The CDR3 consists of 15 residues. Trimming cost V 5 bases and J 0 bases, with 13 bases left between them. CDR3: CASSPGPTHQETQYF. DNA for the CDR3: TGTGCCAGCAGCCCCGGGCCCACCCACCAAGAGACCCAGTACTTC.

The chain employs TRBV9 and TRBJ2-1; 8 bases fit TRBD2. Germline CDR1 and CDR2: SGDLS and YYNGEE. This CDR3 comprises 15 residues. J lost 4 bases, V lost 4 bases, and 7 bases had no gene match. CDR3 in DNA: TGTGCCAGCAGCCCGCAGCGGGGGCCTTACAATGAGCAGTTCTTC. It is translated as CASSPQRGPYNEQFF.

This clonotype was seen a few times. The chain uses TRBV9 and TRBJ2-7; 8 bases match TRBD1. CDR1 and CDR2 from the germline V gene are SGDLS and YYNGEE. J was trimmed by 3 bases and V by 3 bases; bases with no gene match: 8. The CDR3 extends over 15 amino acids. The CDR3 loop reads CASSASGTGHYEQYF. CDR3 coding DNA: TGTGCCAGCAGCGCTTCCGGGACAGGACACTACGAGCAGTACTTC.

This clonotype was seen at least ten times. An end of the junction does not agree with germline; a read error may underlie this. DNA of the CDR3: TGTGCCAGCAGCCCCCGGGACAGGAACACCGGGGAGCTGTTTTTT. This encodes CASSPRDRNTGELFF. The chain combines TRBV5-1 with TRBJ2-2; TRBD1 agrees at 7 bases. CDR1 and CDR2 from the germline V gene are SGHRS and YFSETQ. The CDR3 extends over 15 amino acids.

The chain couples TRBV2 to TRBJ1-1; a possible D gene is TRBD1 (6 bases). The CDR3 loop spans 13 amino acids. V was clipped by 4 bases and J by 5 bases, with 11 bases between them. Looked up from germline, CDR1 is SNHLY and CDR2 is FYNNEI. CDR3 sequence reads: CASSVGGVTEAFF. CDR3 DNA sequence: TGTGCCAGCAGTGTAGGGGGGGTAACTGAAGCTTTCTTT. Based on the CDR3 plus reference TRBV2 and TRBJ1-1, the full variable domain is EPEVTQTPSHQVTQMGQEVILRCVPISNHLYFYWYRQILGQKVEFLVSFYNNEISEKSEIFDDQFSVERPDGSNFTLKIRSTKLEDSAMYFCASSVGGVTEAFFGQGTRLTVV.

This clonotype was observed a handful of times. V gene TRBV6-2 or TRBV6-3 combines with J gene TRBJ2-1; D remains unclear. The CDR3 consists of 13 residues. Germline CDR1 reads MNHEY; CDR2 reads SVGEGT. V was trimmed by 0 bases and J by 7 bases, leaving 7 bases between them. The CDR3 spells CASSYSIRNEQFF. DNA for the CDR3: TGTGCCAGCAGTTACTCGATTAGAAATGAGCAGTTCTTC.

The gene calls are TRBV4-3 and TRBJ2-2; a possible D gene is TRBD1 (5 bases). V was clipped by 4 bases and J by 6 bases, with 15 bases between them. This CDR3 comprises 15 residues. CDR1 and CDR2 (germline): LGHNA, YSLEER. CDR3 sequence: CASSRSGNRAGELFF. The CDR3 DNA reads as TGCGCCAGCAGCCGATCAGGGAATCGTGCCGGGGAGCTGTTTTTT.

The chain has TRBV20-1 and TRBJ1-1; no clear D gene. This CDR3 has 13 residues. Deletions cut 1 base from V and 2 bases from J, with 8 bases between. Germline V gene lookup returns CDR1 DFQATT and CDR2 SNEGSKA (reference sequence). The CDR3 reads CSARARVNTEAFF. The CDR3 DNA reads as TGCAGTGCTAGAGCCCGAGTAAACACTGAAGCTTTCTTT.

The chain has TRBV24-1 and TRBJ1-2, with a tentative D call TRBD1 (5 bases). The V and J ends lost 1 base and 4 bases respectively, with 9 bases between them. The CDR3 runs 14 residues. Germline CDR1 reads KGHDR; CDR2 reads SFDVKD. CDR3 amino acids: CATSDFGTSYGYTF. CDR3 sequence (DNA): TGTGCCACCAGTGATTTCGGGACGAGCTATGGCTACACCTTC.

This chain links TRBV15 with TRBJ1-3; no firm D call. The CDR3 extends over 14 amino acids. V was cut by 1 base and J by 2 bases, with 6 bases left in between. Germline CDR1 and CDR2: LNHNV and YYDKDF (reference sequence). CDR3 coding DNA: TGTGCCACCAGCAGAGTTTTACCTGGAAACACCATATATTTT. It is translated as CATSRVLPGNTIYF.

The chain employs TRBV6-5 and TRBJ2-5, with 7 bases aligning to TRBD1. Germline V CDR1 and CDR2: MNHEY, SVGAGI. With 8 bases clipped from V and 4 bases from J, the junction kept 7 bases outside the gene matches. This CDR3 is 13 amino acids long. The CDR3 region has the DNA TGTGCCAGCCGCCCACCAGGGGGAGAGACCCAGTACTTC. Translation: CASRPPGGETQYF.

This chain uses TRBV28 with TRBJ1-6; tentative D call: TRBD1 (6 bases). The CDR3 is 14 amino acids. V was pared by 7 bases and J by 11 bases, with 18 bases between. Per germline, CDR1 MDHEN and CDR2 SYDVKM. The CDR3 DNA is TGTGCCAGCAACTCACAGGGCCGGAGGACACCCCTCCACTTT. This gives the protein CASNSQGRRTPLHF. The whole variable domain, remainder taken from reference TRBV28 and TRBJ1-6, is DVKVTQSSRYLVKRTGEKVFLECVQDMDHENMFWYRQDPGLGLRLIYFSYDVKMKEKGDIPEGYSVSREKKERFSLILESASTNQTSMYLCASNSQGRRTPLHFGNGTRLTVT.

This clonotype has only a few counts. V is TRBV4-3 and J is TRBJ2-3, with TRBD2 as a possible D gene (7 bases). Germline values: CDR1 LGHNA, CDR2 YSLEER. This CDR3 is built from 15 residues. With 4 bases removed from V and 1 base from J, the gap between germline ends came to 12 bases. This chain's CDR3 is CASSRRGAGTDTQYF. CDR3 DNA sequence: TGCGCCAGCAGCCGCCGGGGGGCGGGCACAGATACGCAGTATTTT.

This clonotype was observed a few times. The rearrangement joins TRBV4-3 to TRBJ1-3; TRBD1 agrees at 7 bases. CDR3 size: 17 residues. CDR1 and CDR2 from the germline V gene are LGHNA and YSLEER. J lost 3 bases, V lost 2 bases, and 10 bases had no gene match. The CDR3 reads CASSQFFRQGIGNTIYF. The CDR3 DNA reads TGCGCCAGCAGCCAATTTTTTCGACAGGGCATTGGAAACACCATATATTTT.

The V and J genes are TRBV20-1 and TRBJ2-7, with TRBD2 identical over 8 bases. Trimming took 0 bases from V and 0 from J; bases not matched to a gene: 10. Per germline, CDR1 DFQATT and CDR2 SNEGSKA (reference sequence). The CDR3 is 17 residues long. CDR3 coding DNA: TGCAGTGCTAGAGATGAGGCGGGGGGTTACCCCTCCTACGAGCAGTACTTC. Protein sequence: CSARDEAGGYPSYEQYF.

The rearrangement links TRBV6-5 to TRBJ2-5; possibly TRBD2 for D (6 bases). The CDR3 contains 15 residues. Looked up from germline, CDR1 is MNHEY and CDR2 is SVGAGI. Deletions cut 0 bases from V and 5 bases from J, with 13 bases between. The CDR3 spells CASSYSPGEWETQYF. The CDR3 DNA reads TGTGCCAGCAGTTACTCACCGGGGGAGTGGGAGACCCAGTACTTC.

The genes are TRBV5-1 and TRBJ1-1; tentative D call: TRBD1 (5 bases). Germline V gene sequence: CDR1 SGHRS, CDR2 YFSETQ. Trimming took off 7 bases at V and 1 base at J, with 11 bases between the two ends. This CDR3 has 13 residues. In nucleotides, the CDR3 is TGCGCCAGCCGAGGGGATCCGAACACTGAAGCTTTCTTT. Amino acids: CASRGDPNTEAFF.